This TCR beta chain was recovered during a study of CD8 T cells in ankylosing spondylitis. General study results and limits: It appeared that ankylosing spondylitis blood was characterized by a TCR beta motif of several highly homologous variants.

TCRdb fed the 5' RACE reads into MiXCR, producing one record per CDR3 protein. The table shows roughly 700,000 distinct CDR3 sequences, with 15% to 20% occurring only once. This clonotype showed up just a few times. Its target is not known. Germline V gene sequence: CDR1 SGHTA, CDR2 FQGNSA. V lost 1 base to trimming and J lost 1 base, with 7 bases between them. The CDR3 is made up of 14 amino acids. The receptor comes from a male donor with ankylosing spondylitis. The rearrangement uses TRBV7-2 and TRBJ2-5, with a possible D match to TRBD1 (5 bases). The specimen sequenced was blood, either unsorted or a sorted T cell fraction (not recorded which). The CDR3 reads CASSLGTPQETQYF. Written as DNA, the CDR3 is TGTGCCAGCAGCTTAGGGACACCCCAAGAGACCCAGTACTTC.